The 23 T cell receptor beta chains given below trace back to one sample, sequenced in a study of cytomegalovirus exposure and HLA in healthy donors. Vbeta (60) and Jbeta (13) primers were used in the PCR. Measured with immunoSEQ multiplex PCR; TCRdb has only the in-frame clones, and not every one. The sample gives 130,000 to 150,000 clones, about 72% of which show up once; roughly 2% is in the top ten. Sequenced input: PBMCs. The receptor set was obtained from a man aged 40-49 years in good health and CMV-seronegative.

The chain uses TRBV29-1 and TRBJ1-1; D gene unclear. The germline V and J ends were trimmed by 4 bases and 1 base, with 10 bases remaining between them. Per germline, CDR1 SQVTM and CDR2 ANQGSEA. The CDR3 spans 13 residues. CDR3 in DNA: TGCAGCGTTGCCTCAGGCAAGAACACTGAAGCTTTCTTT. This gives the protein CSVASGKNTEAFF.

The chain uses TRBV7-9 and TRBJ2-7; TRBD2 aligns across 14 bases. This CDR3 is 14 amino acids long. J gave up 5 bases and V 5 bases, and 2 bases lay outside the gene matches. The germline V gene encodes CDR1 SEHNR and CDR2 FQNEAQ (reference sequence). CDR3 nucleotides: TGTGCCAGCAGCGGACTAGCGGGAGGAAACGAGCAGTACTTC. It translates to CASSGLAGGNEQYF.

The V and J genes are TRBV27 and TRBJ1-5, with D unresolved. In germline, CDR1 is MNHEY, CDR2 SMNVEV (reference sequence). Trimming shortened V by 4 bases and J by 0 bases, and 28 bases separated the two germline ends. The CDR3 runs to 21 residues. The CDR3 is CASSSHPLGVSLGYSNQPQHF. The CDR3 DNA follows: TGTGCCAGCAGTTCACACCCCCTGGGCGTCTCCTTGGGCTATAGCAATCAGCCCCAGCATTTT.

The CDR3 sequence: CASSPGRLRETQYF. The CDR3 DNA is TGTGCCAGCAGCCCGGGAAGACTAAGAGAGACCCAGTACTTC. The rearrangement uses TRBV5-5 and TRBJ2-5, with D perhaps TRBD2 (5 bases). The CDR3 runs 14 residues. V was pared by 4 bases and J by 4 bases, with 14 bases between. Germline CDR1 is SGHKS and CDR2 is YYEKEE (reference sequence).

This chain connects TRBV5-1 to TRBJ1-4, with D possibly being TRBD1 (6 bases). The V gene lost 4 bases and the J gene lost 8 bases, with 15 bases spanning the gap. Germline CDR1 is SGHRS and CDR2 is YFSETQ. This CDR3 spans 14 amino acids. This chain's CDR3 is CASSHHGTKEKLFF. CDR3 nucleotides: TGCGCCAGCAGCCACCACGGGACAAAGGAAAAACTGTTTTTT.

This chain connects TRBV5-1 to TRBJ2-7, with 7 bases that match TRBD1. The CDR3 loop spans 15 amino acids. CDR1 is SGHRS and CDR2 is YFSETQ in the germline V gene. V lost 4 bases to trimming and J lost 3 bases; unmatched junction nucleotides: 10. The CDR3 region is CASSPIWDSDYEQYF. Written as DNA, the CDR3 is TGCGCCAGCAGCCCCATATGGGACAGCGACTACGAGCAGTACTTC.

The chain carries TRBV6-1 and TRBJ2-7; 8 nucleotides line up with TRBD2. CDR1 MNHNS and CDR2 SASEGT come from the germline V gene. The CDR3 runs 14 residues. V was pared by 2 bases and J by 5 bases, with 5 bases of the junction left unmatched. In DNA, the CDR3 is TGTGCCAGCAGTGAAAGCGGGGGCTGGGACGAGCAGTACTTC. Its protein product is CASSESGGWDEQYF.

This rearrangement joins TRBV28 to TRBJ2-2; the D gene is possibly TRBD1 (5 bases). This CDR3 has 21 residues. Looked up from germline, CDR1 is MDHEN and CDR2 is SYDVKM. V lost 3 bases to trimming and J lost 7 bases, with 33 bases between them. CDR3 region: CASSFETDKSPEHGGNGELFF. CDR3 bases: TGTGCCAGCAGTTTTGAGACAGATAAGTCACCCGAACATGGCGGTAACGGGGAGCTGTTTTTT.

The genes are TRBV5-5 and TRBJ1-5; D might be TRBD1 (5 bases). Trimming cost V 2 bases and J 7 bases, with 10 bases left between them. CDR1 is SGHKS and CDR2 is YYEKEE in the germline V gene (reference sequence). This CDR3 is 13 amino acids long. The CDR3 spells CASSFLGRQPQHF. The DNA for the CDR3 is TGTGCCAGCAGCTTTCTGGGGCGGCAGCCCCAGCATTTT.

This clone showed up just a few times. The rearrangement uses TRBV9 and TRBJ2-5, with 7 bases fitting TRBD1. V lost 3 bases and J lost 1; bases outside the gene matches: 6. In germline, CDR1 is SGDLS, CDR2 YYNGEE. The CDR3 contains 15 residues. This CDR3 is CASSAQDRFQETQYF. In DNA form, the CDR3 reads TGTGCCAGCAGCGCCCAGGACAGGTTCCAAGAGACCCAGTACTTC.

The chain links TRBV10-3 to TRBJ1-5; D may be TRBD1 (6 bases). Germline V gives CDR1 ENHRY, CDR2 SYGVKD. The ends were cut back, 2 bases at V and 2 bases at J, with 13 bases in the middle. The CDR3 has 16 amino acids. CDR3 in amino acids: CAISETGPMGNQPQHF. The CDR3 coding sequence is TGTGCCATCAGTGAGACAGGGCCTATGGGCAATCAGCCCCAGCATTTT.

The CDR3 nucleotides are TGCGCCAGCAGCTCGGGGGACAGCCTGAACTATGGCTACACCTTC. Amino acids: CASSSGDSLNYGYTF. The chain carries TRBV5-1 and TRBJ1-2; 7 positions agree with TRBD1. This CDR3 contains 15 residues. Looked up from germline, CDR1 is SGHRS and CDR2 is YFSETQ. The V and J ends lost 3 bases and 2 bases, in that order; junction bases with no gene match: 7.

The chain combines TRBV29-1 with TRBJ2-1, with TRBD2 identical over 11 bases. The CDR3 is 16 residues long. Germline V CDR1 and CDR2: SQVTM, ANQGSEA. The J segment lost 10 bases and the V segment lost 0 bases, leaving 11 bases of the junction unmatched. The CDR3 DNA follows: TGCAGCGTTGAAGATCGTATAGCGGGAGGGCCGGTGGAGCAGTTCTTC. Translation gives CSVEDRIAGGPVEQFF.

The chain couples TRBV5-1 to TRBJ2-2; 7 positions agree with TRBD1. Germline trimming cut 4 bases from V and 1 base from J; bases unmatched to any gene: 1. Germline CDR1 reads SGHRS; CDR2 reads YFSETQ. CDR3 length equals 14 residues. The CDR3 here is CASSRTGNTGELFF. The CDR3 DNA is TGCGCCAGCAGCCGGACAGGGAACACCGGGGAGCTGTTTTTT.

The chain carries TRBV7-9 and TRBJ2-7, with 9 nucleotides matching TRBD1. The CDR3 consists of 14 residues. V shed 5 bases, J shed 7 bases, and the junction held 9 bases outside the gene matches. Per the germline V gene, CDR1 is SEHNR and CDR2 is FQNEAQ (reference sequence). In nucleotides, the CDR3 is TGTGCCAGCAGCCAAAGGGACAGGGTGTGGGAGCAGTACTTC. As protein: CASSQRDRVWEQYF.

This clone was recorded only once. The rearrangement links TRBV7-8 to TRBJ2-7; no clear D. V lost 3 bases and J 2 bases, leaving 11 bases between the germline ends. The CDR3 runs 14 residues. The germline V gene encodes CDR1 SGHVS and CDR2 FQNEAQ. CDR3 region: CASSFSTPAYEQYF. In DNA, the CDR3 is TGTGCCAGCAGCTTTTCTACCCCCGCCTACGAGCAGTACTTC.

The rearrangement joins TRBV6-5 to TRBJ1-1; TRBD1 might be the D (6 bases). V was trimmed by 2 bases and J by 8 bases, leaving 12 bases between them. The length of the CDR3 is 13 residues. Germline V gives CDR1 MNHEY, CDR2 SVGAGI. This chain's CDR3 is CASSYGTPNEAFF. The CDR3 bases are TGTGCCAGCAGTTACGGGACACCGAACGAAGCTTTCTTT.

The chain has TRBV19 and TRBJ2-3, with 8 bases lining up with TRBD1. This CDR3 is built from 13 residues. V was pared by 5 bases and J by 5 bases, with 3 bases of the junction left unmatched. The germline V gene encodes CDR1 LNHDA and CDR2 SQIVND (reference sequence). The CDR3 is CASSGDRGDTQYF. In DNA, the CDR3 is TGTGCCAGTAGTGGAGACAGGGGAGATACGCAGTATTTT.

This clone was counted a few times. The chain couples TRBV12-5 to TRBJ2-5; D unresolved. The germline V and J ends were trimmed by 3 bases and 5 bases, with 10 bases remaining between them. Germline values: CDR1 LGHNT, CDR2 FRNRAP. This CDR3 is 13 amino acids long. CDR3 in DNA: TGTGCTAGTGGTTTCCGGCGGTGGGAGACCCAGTACTTC. Translating gives CASGFRRWETQYF.

V and J are TRBV19 and TRBJ1-6; TRBD1 is a possible D gene (6 bases). The CDR3 totals 14 residues. The V gene's germline CDR1 is LNHDA and CDR2 SQIVND (reference sequence). The germline V and J ends were trimmed by 0 bases and 7 bases, with 7 bases remaining between them. The CDR3 loop reads CASSIDRGNSPLHF. The CDR3 DNA follows: TGTGCCAGTAGTATAGACAGGGGAAATTCACCCCTCCACTTT.

This clone was observed a handful of times. The chain uses TRBV7-6 and TRBJ2-7; TRBD1 agrees at 7 bases. CDR1 and CDR2 (germline): SGHVS, FNYEAQ. The CDR3 is made up of 15 amino acids. V was clipped by 5 bases and J by 7 bases; unmatched bases: 14. CDR3 sequence: CASSPPGQFYVEQYF. The CDR3 region has the DNA TGTGCCAGCAGCCCTCCGGGACAGTTCTACGTAGAGCAGTACTTC.

V gene TRBV2 combines with J gene TRBJ2-3; 11 bases fit TRBD2. V lost 0 bases, J lost 6 bases, and 2 bases stayed unmatched. Germline V gene lookup returns CDR1 SNHLY and CDR2 FYNNEI. This CDR3 comprises 15 residues. The CDR3, as DNA: TGTGCCAGCAGTGAAGCTAGCGGGAGGGTGGATACGCAGTATTTT. Translation: CASSEASGRVDTQYF.

The V call is TRBV6-9, the J call TRBJ2-1; D might be TRBD2 (6 bases). Germline CDR1 reads MNHGY; CDR2 reads SVAAGI. The CDR3 spans 18 residues. V gave up 5 bases and J gave up 6 bases, with 26 bases separating them. CDR3 nucleotides: TGTGCCAGCAGTGATAGGCGTCAAATGGCGGGACGAGGCAATGAGCAGTTCTTC. Its translation: CASSDRRQMAGRGNEQFF.